The rows below give T cell receptor beta chains drawn from one sample of a study of cytomegalovirus exposure and HLA in healthy donors. Sequenced by immunoSEQ multiplex PCR; TCRdb stores in-frame clones only, minus some. The sample holds 150,000 or so clones; approximately 91% are singletons and the top ten take 3.3%. Sequencing used PBMCs. Every receptor here comes from a woman younger than 30 in good health and CMV-seropositive. Each CDR3 is given with its conserved first and last residue. D genes are given only for firm matches. The listing skips clone size in some rows; elsewhere it reads once, few, many or a size class.

J gene | V gene | D gene | CDR3 length | clone size | CDR3 protein | CDR3 DNA
TRBJ2-3 | TRBV30 | - | 15 | - | CAWSPDGELADTQYF | TGTGCCTGGAGTCCGGATGGGGAGTTGGCTGATACGCAGTATTTT
TRBJ2-3 | TRBV11-1 | TRBD2 | 16 | few | CASSLSSGKDMDTQYF | TGTGCCAGCAGCTTATCTAGCGGGAAAGATATGGATACGCAGTATTTT
TRBJ1-5 | TRBV28 | - | 13 | - | CASRRPGRQPQHF | TGTGCCAGCAGAAGGCCGGGTCGGCAGCCCCAGCATTTT
TRBJ1-2 | TRBV10-2 | - | 16 | - | CASSDSGGQDVHGYTF | TGCGCCAGCAGTGATAGCGGCGGTCAGGATGTTCATGGCTACACCTTC
TRBJ2-7 | TRBV10-3 | TRBD2 | 18 | - | CAVSRKLAGGGYNYEQYF | TGTGCTGTCTCACGCAAACTAGCGGGAGGGGGGTACAACTACGAGCAGTACTTC
TRBJ2-7 | TRBV19 | TRBD2 | 13 | once | CASSIGTSGALSF | TGTGCCAGTAGTATAGGGACTAGCGGGGCCTTGAGCTTC
TRBJ2-3 | TRBV6-1 | - | 15 | once | CASSEVREPTDTQYF | TGTGCCAGCAGTGAAGTGCGGGAACCCACAGATACGCAGTATTTT
TRBJ1-2 | TRBV5-4 | - | 14 | - | CASSFDSGNDGYTF | TGTGCCAGCAGCTTTGATTCAGGGAATGATGGCTACACCTTC
TRBJ2-4 | TRBV30 | TRBD1 | 14 | - | CAWSQEQGANIQYF | TGTGCCTGGAGTCAAGAACAGGGGGCGAACATTCAGTACTTC
TRBJ2-3 | TRBV5-1 | TRBD1 | 13 | - | CASSQGVTDTQYF | TGCGCCAGCAGCCAGGGGGTCACAGATACGCAGTATTTT
TRBJ1-2 | TRBV5-5 | - | 13 | - | CASSLTGIGGYTF | TGTGCCAGCAGCTTAACAGGGATTGGTGGCTACACCTTC
TRBJ2-7 | TRBV11-3 | - | 13 | - | CASSGVSSAEQYF | TGTGCCAGCAGCGGAGTCAGTTCTGCTGAGCAGTACTTC
TRBJ1-2 | TRBV19 | - | 16 | - | CASSMRGGGPNYGYTF | TGTGCCAGTAGTATGAGGGGGGGAGGACCCAACTATGGCTACACCTTC
TRBJ1-1 | TRBV5-6 | TRBD1 | 12 | - | CASSEGTAEAFF | TGTGCCAGCAGCGAGGGGACAGCTGAAGCTTTCTTT
TRBJ1-2 | TRBV19 | TRBD1 | 13 | - | CATRLGQGYGYTF | TGTGCCACCCGCCTGGGACAGGGCTACGGCTACACCTTC
TRBJ2-2 | TRBV18 | TRBD2 | 16 | - | CASSPRLAGNTGELFF | TGTGCCAGCTCACCACGACTAGCGGGAAACACCGGGGAGCTGTTTTTT
TRBJ2-3 | TRBV4-2 | TRBD2 | 16 | - | CASSQGLAGNTDTQYF | TGTGCCAGCAGCCAAGGGCTAGCGGGCAACACAGATACGCAGTATTTT
TRBJ1-1 | TRBV9 | TRBD1 | 15 | - | CASSPSGGVGTEAFF | TGTGCCAGCAGCCCCTCAGGGGGCGTAGGCACTGAAGCTTTCTTT
TRBJ2-7 | TRBV28 | TRBD2 | 16 | - | CASSSDLAGGPNEQYF | TGTGCCAGCAGTTCCGACCTAGCGGGAGGGCCAAACGAGCAGTACTTC
TRBJ2-2 | TRBV6-1 | TRBD2 | 15 | - | CASRRLAGVPGELFF | TGTGCCAGCAGAAGACTAGCGGGTGTTCCCGGGGAGCTGTTTTTT
TRBJ2-3 | TRBV29-1 | TRBD2 | 14 | once | CSVTTSGRADTQYF | TGCAGCGTTACGACTAGCGGGAGGGCAGATACGCAGTATTTT
TRBJ2-1 | TRBV29-1 | - | 11 | - | CSADFFDEQFF | TGCAGCGCTGACTTCTTTGATGAGCAGTTCTTC
TRBJ1-1 | TRBV20-1 | - | 10 | - | CSAEDTEAFF | TGCAGTGCTGAGGACACTGAAGCTTTCTTT
TRBJ2-7 | TRBV27 | - | 12 | - | CASSRLSYEQYF | TGTGCCAGCAGTCGACTCTCCTACGAGCAGTACTTC
TRBJ2-2 | TRBV30 | - | 14 | once | CAWSGTLDTGELFF | TGTGCCTGGAGCGGGACACTCGACACCGGGGAGCTGTTTTTT
TRBJ1-2 | TRBV10-3 | - | 12 | - | CATGWGDYGYTF | TGTGCCACGGGATGGGGGGACTATGGCTACACCTTC
TRBJ2-5 | TRBV7-9 | - | 14 | - | CASRSTGYQETQYF | TGTGCCAGCAGATCCACGGGGTACCAAGAGACCCAGTACTTC
TRBJ1-2 | TRBV9 | - | 15 | - | CASSPFTQRREGYTF | TGTGCCAGCAGCCCCTTCACTCAGCGACGGGAGGGCTACACCTTC
TRBJ2-7 | TRBV2 | TRBD2 | 14 | once | CASSGLAESYEQYF | TGTGCCAGCAGCGGACTAGCGGAGTCCTACGAGCAGTACTTC
TRBJ2-7 | TRBV5-6 | - | 13 | - | CASSLSGVYEQYF | TGTGCCAGCAGCTTGTCAGGGGTCTACGAGCAGTACTTC
TRBJ2-3 | TRBV7-6 | TRBD2 | 17 | - | CASSPRVAGGVGDTQYF | TGTGCCAGCAGCCCTAGGGTAGCGGGAGGAGTAGGAGATACGCAGTATTTT
TRBJ2-2 | TRBV2 | - | 13 | - | CASSVQGIGELFF | TGTGCCAGCAGTGTCCAGGGCATCGGGGAGCTGTTTTTT
TRBJ2-7 | TRBV30 | - | 14 | - | CAWKAGRKFYEQYF | TGTGCCTGGAAGGCGGGAAGGAAATTCTACGAGCAGTACTTC
TRBJ2-7 | TRBV7-9 | TRBD1 | 14 | - | CASSLGQGFHEQYF | TGTGCCAGCAGCTTGGGACAGGGTTTCCACGAGCAGTACTTC
TRBJ2-1 | TRBV30 | - | 15 | - | CAWSVSWTDHNEQFF | TGTGCCTGGAGTGTGAGTTGGACAGACCACAATGAGCAGTTCTTC
TRBJ2-1 | TRBV5-1 | TRBD1 | 12 | - | CASRGDRGRSFF | TGCGCCAGCAGGGGGGACAGGGGGCGATCGTTCTTC
TRBJ1-1 | TRBV7-7 | - | 13 | - | CASSLVQGSEAFF | TGTGCTAGCAGCTTAGTACAGGGCTCTGAAGCTTTCTTT
TRBJ2-7 | TRBV5-5 | - | 14 | - | CASNKQTPPYEQYF | TGTGCCAGCAACAAACAGACCCCCCCCTACGAGCAGTACTTC
TRBJ2-5 | TRBV5-4 | - | 13 | - | CASSLPREETQYF | TGTGCCAGCAGCTTGCCCAGGGAAGAGACCCAGTACTTC
TRBJ1-5 | TRBV19 | - | 16 | - | CASSGTTPNGNQPQHF | TGTGCCAGTAGCGGGACAACCCCCAATGGCAATCAGCCCCAGCATTTT
TRBJ2-5 | TRBV7-8 | - | 16 | few | CASSLGSFVRLETQYF | TGTGCCAGCAGCTTAGGTTCCTTTGTGCGGCTAGAGACCCAGTACTTC
TRBJ2-7 | TRBV6-5 | TRBD1 | 14 | - | CASSPGQGSYEQYF | TGTGCCAGCAGCCCTGGACAGGGCTCCTACGAGCAGTACTTC
TRBJ1-3 | TRBV11-3 | - | 14 | - | CASSFGRAGNTIYF | TGTGCCAGCAGCTTTGGCAGGGCTGGAAACACCATATATTTT
TRBJ2-3 | TRBV28 | TRBD1 | 15 | - | CASRPYTGVPDTQYF | TGTGCCAGCAGACCCTACACAGGGGTCCCAGATACGCAGTATTTT
TRBJ2-7 | TRBV28 | TRBD1 | 14 | once | CASRMTGGNYEQYF | TGTGCCAGCAGGATGACAGGGGGAAACTACGAGCAGTACTTC
TRBJ2-7 | TRBV4-3 | TRBD1 | 14 | - | CASSIGQGNYEQYF | TGCGCCAGCAGTATAGGACAGGGTAACTACGAGCAGTACTTC
TRBJ2-1 | TRBV6-4 | - | 16 | - | CASSVGGGAGNNEQFF | TGTGCCAGCAGTGTAGGGGGGGGCGCGGGGAACAATGAGCAGTTCTTC
TRBJ1-1 | TRBV15 | - | 16 | once | CATSRDLQGGYTEAFF | TGTGCCACCAGCAGAGATTTGCAGGGTGGGTACACTGAAGCTTTCTTT
TRBJ2-3 | TRBV4-2 | TRBD2 | 16 | - | CASSQEGTRYTDTQYF | TGTGCCAGCAGCCAAGAGGGGACTAGATACACAGATACGCAGTATTTT
TRBJ2-7 | TRBV5-8 | - | 16 | - | CASSLFWGLEGHEQYF | TGTGCCAGCAGCTTGTTTTGGGGACTGGAGGGCCACGAGCAGTACTTC
TRBJ2-3 | TRBV21-1 | - | 16 | - | CASSTPGTGGTDTQYF | TGTGCCAGCAGCACTCCCGGGACAGGGGGTACAGATACGCAGTATTTT
TRBJ2-5 | TRBV2 | TRBD2 | 20 | - | CASSHRGPLAGGPVGETQYF | TGTGCCAGCAGCCACAGGGGCCCATTAGCGGGAGGGCCGGTCGGAGAGACCCAGTACTTC